This T cell receptor (beta chain) emerged from a study of control samples from healthy donors and cancer patients. The CDR3 spans 15 residues. Losses at the gene ends were 5 bases for V and 5 bases for J; bases not matched to a gene: 9. The germline V gene has CDR1 SGHVS and CDR2 FQNEAQ. The protocol was immunoSEQ multiplex PCR, while the TCRdb copy is restricted to in-frame clones and leaves out a portion. The sample has fewer than 500,000 clones, about nine tenths seen once; the top ten hold 5% to 8%. V gene TRBV7-8 combines with J gene TRBJ2-5, with TRBD1 identical over 9 bases. This TCR was sampled from a man aged 35 to 55 with head and neck cancer. Sequences were obtained from PBMCs. The CDR3: CASSPRDRGFETQYF. DNA for the CDR3: TGTGCCAGCAGCCCTCGCGACAGGGGGTTTGAGACCCAGTACTTC. The whole variable domain, filled in from reference TRBV7-8 and TRBJ2-5, reads GAGVSQSPRYKVAKRGQDVALRCDPISGHVSLFWYQQALGQGPEFLTYFQNEAQLDKSGLPSDRFFAERPEGSVSTLKIQRTQQEDSAVYLCASSPRDRGFETQYFGPGTRLLVL.